One sample yielded the 25 T cell receptor beta chains listed below, sequenced in a study of shared clonotypes between healthy human individuals. Profiling relied on immunoSEQ multiplex PCR, and the TCRdb table lists in-frame clones only, not all of them. The sample carries approximately 1.5 million clones, 98% recorded once. Input material: naive CD4+ T cells sorted from blood. Subset in this sample: CD45RA+ positively selected. The receptors originated from a man aged 25-40 years in good health.

The chain links TRBV7-2 to TRBJ2-1, with 7 bases identical to TRBD2. This CDR3 spans 15 amino acids. CDR1 and CDR2 (germline): SGHTA, FQGNSA. Trimming cost V 1 base and J 3 bases; bases outside gene matches: 3. The CDR3 DNA sequence: TGTGCCAGCAGCTTAGGCGGGAGTTTCTACAATGAGCAGTTCTTC. This encodes CASSLGGSFYNEQFF.

The CDR3 coding sequence is TGTGCCAGCAGTTTCGGGGATTACGAGCAGTACTTC. Protein: CASSFGDYEQYF. This chain links TRBV28 with TRBJ2-7; D possibly corresponds to TRBD2 (5 bases). Trimming left V 3 bases short and J 4 bases short, with 7 bases between. The length of the CDR3 is 12 residues. CDR1 and CDR2 (germline): MDHEN, SYDVKM.

V and J are TRBV5-4 and TRBJ2-4; 7 positions match TRBD1. CDR1 and CDR2 from the germline V gene are SGHNT and YYREEE (reference sequence). The V segment lost 4 bases and the J segment 7 bases; nucleotides outside the gene matches: 8. The CDR3 length is 14 residues. CDR3 region: CASSLRGPRNIQYF. The DNA of the CDR3 is TGTGCCAGCAGCCTGAGGGGGCCCAGGAACATTCAGTACTTC. Full variable domain (remainder filled in from reference TRBV5-4 and TRBJ2-4): ETGVTQSPTHLIKTRGQQVTLRCSSQSGHNTVSWYQQALGQGPQFIFQYYREEENGRGNFPPRFSGLQFPNYSSELNVNALELDDSALYLCASSLRGPRNIQYFGAGTRLSVL.

This CDR3 is CASSPDRGLGEQYF. For the CDR3, the DNA is TGTGCCAGCAGCCCCGACAGGGGGCTAGGCGAGCAGTACTTC. The chain uses TRBV7-8 and TRBJ2-7; TRBD1 matches 10 bases. The length of the CDR3 is 14 residues. Germline CDR1 and CDR2: SGHVS and FQNEAQ. V shed 5 bases and J 6 bases; nucleotides not matched to a gene: 7.

J is TRBJ2-6 and V is TRBV5-4; no reliable D call. CDR3 length: 15 residues. Germline-derived CDR1 and CDR2 are SGHNT and YYREEE (reference sequence). The germline V and J ends were trimmed by 0 bases and 0 bases, with 4 bases remaining between them. The CDR3 sequence: CASSLGDSGANVLTF. Here the CDR3 DNA reads TGTGCCAGCAGCTTGGGAGACTCTGGGGCCAACGTCCTGACTTTC.

The V gene is TRBV4-3, the J gene TRBJ2-2; D ambiguous. Germline V gives CDR1 LGHNA, CDR2 YSLEER. The ends were cut back, 1 base at V and 2 bases at J, with 14 bases in the middle. This CDR3 is built from 17 residues. The CDR3 DNA follows: TGCGCCAGCAGCCAAGTCATCGGTGGACCCAACACCGGGGAGCTGTTTTTT. It translates to CASSQVIGGPNTGELFF.

The gene calls are TRBV11-2 and TRBJ1-1, with D possibly being TRBD1 (6 bases). Germline lookup yields CDR1 SGHAT and CDR2 FQNNGV. Trimming left V 2 bases short and J 5 bases short, with 15 bases between. The length of the CDR3 is 15 residues. This CDR3 is CASSLHHTGLTEAFF. CDR3 nucleotides: TGTGCCAGCAGCTTACACCACACAGGGTTGACTGAAGCTTTCTTT.

The chain joins TRBV20-1 to TRBJ2-7; D gene uncertain. This CDR3 has 11 residues. From germline, CDR1 is DFQATT and CDR2 SNEGSKA (reference sequence). The germline V and J ends were trimmed by 8 bases and 3 bases, with 11 bases remaining between them. The CDR3 region is CSSSDGYEQYF. CDR3 nucleotides: TGCAGTTCGTCGGACGGCTACGAGCAGTACTTC.

Comments on this clone: At one boundary the junction diverges from the germline segment, which might be a read error. The chain joins TRBV2 to TRBJ1-4, with D uncertain. The germline V gene has CDR1 SNHLY and CDR2 FYNNEI. The CDR3 runs 12 residues. CDR3 sequence reads: CASSEMGEKLFF. The CDR3 DNA is TGTGCCAGCAGTGAAATGGGTGAAAAACTGTTCTTT.

The chain couples TRBV19 to TRBJ2-1; TRBD2 matches at 10 bases. The CDR3 sequence is 19 residues long. Germline V gene sequence: CDR1 LNHDA, CDR2 SQIVND (reference sequence). The V and J ends lost 9 bases and 0 bases, in that order; junction bases with no gene match: 17. CDR3 amino acids: CASTQGVLAGKSSYNEQFF. CDR3 bases: TGTGCCAGCACCCAAGGGGTACTAGCGGGAAAGAGCTCCTACAATGAGCAGTTCTTC. Combining the CDR3 with reference TRBV19 and TRBJ2-1 gives the whole variable domain DGGITQSPKYLFRKEGQNVTLSCEQNLNHDAMYWYRQDPGQGLRLIYYSQIVNDFQKGDIAEGYSVSREKKESFPLTVTSAQKNPTAFYLCASTQGVLAGKSSYNEQFFGPGTRLTVL.

The chain has TRBV2 and TRBJ2-3, with TRBD1 matching over 9 bases. Germline V gene lookup returns CDR1 SNHLY and CDR2 FYNNEI. Losses at the gene ends were 4 bases for V and 0 bases for J; bases not matched to a gene: 5. The CDR3 covers 16 residues. The CDR3 sequence: CASSVFGTGSTDTQYF. In DNA, the CDR3 is TGTGCCAGCAGTGTCTTTGGGACAGGGAGCACAGATACGCAGTATTTT.

J is TRBJ2-7 and V is TRBV5-5; D perhaps matches TRBD1 (7 bases). The CDR3 consists of 16 residues. With 1 base removed from V and 4 bases from J, the gap between germline ends came to 18 bases. CDR1 and CDR2 from the germline V gene are SGHKS and YYEKEE (reference sequence). The CDR3, as DNA: TGTGCCAGCAGCTTGAGTTTCGCCAGGGGGGAATACGAGCAGTACTTC. It specifies CASSLSFARGEYEQYF.

The rearrangement joins TRBV2 to TRBJ2-2; 8 nucleotides line up with TRBD1. The CDR3 loop spans 16 amino acids. Germline CDR1 and CDR2: SNHLY and FYNNEI. Losses at the gene ends were 5 bases for V and 4 bases for J; bases not matched to a gene: 9. The CDR3 bases are TGTGCCAGCAGTAAGGGGCAGGGGGCAGTCACCGGGGAGCTGTTTTTT. Amino acids: CASSKGQGAVTGELFF.

The rearrangement links TRBV11-2 to TRBJ2-7; 10 bases map to TRBD2. The ends lost 6 bases at V and 2 bases at J; junction bases unmatched: 7. Per germline, CDR1 SGHAT and CDR2 FQNNGV. This CDR3 spans 15 amino acids. The CDR3: CASRHTSGIAYEQYF. CDR3 nucleotide sequence: TGTGCCAGCAGGCACACTAGCGGGATAGCCTACGAGCAGTACTTC.

V gene TRBV4-1 combines with J gene TRBJ1-5; no reliable D call. V lost 7 bases and J 5 bases, leaving 12 bases between the germline ends. Per the germline V gene, CDR1 is MGHRA and CDR2 is YSYEKL. The CDR3 is made up of 13 amino acids. In DNA form, the CDR3 reads TGCGCCAGCACAAACGGGCGGGATCAGCCCCAGCATTTT. Translating it yields CASTNGRDQPQHF.

V gene TRBV6-1 combines with J gene TRBJ2-7; 9 bases are shared with TRBD2. This CDR3 has 15 amino acids. Losses at the gene ends were 4 bases for V and 0 bases for J; bases not matched to a gene: 4. Germline CDR1 MNHNS, CDR2 SASEGT. The chain's CDR3 is CASSGSGRISYEQYF. The CDR3 region has the DNA TGTGCCAGCAGTGGGAGCGGGAGGATCTCCTACGAGCAGTACTTC.

The chain recombines TRBV5-6 with TRBJ1-5; D is unresolved. V was cut by 2 bases and J by 6 bases, with 12 bases left in between. This CDR3 contains 14 residues. Germline V gene data show CDR1 as SGHDT and CDR2 as YYEEEE. CDR3 in amino acids: CASSLPDGSQPQHF. DNA of the CDR3: TGTGCCAGCAGCTTACCGGACGGTAGTCAGCCCCAGCATTTT. Using reference TRBV5-6 and TRBJ1-5 for the parts outside the CDR3, the full variable domain is DAGVTQSPTHLIKTRGQQVTLRCSPKSGHDTVSWYQQALGQGPQFIFQYYEEEERQRGNFPDRFSGHQFPNYSSELNVNALLLGDSALYLCASSLPDGSQPQHFGDGTRLSIL.

The chain has TRBV28 and TRBJ2-5, with 7 bases lining up with TRBD1. The germline V gene has CDR1 MDHEN and CDR2 SYDVKM. V was pared by 5 bases and J by 5 bases, with 8 bases of the junction left unmatched. CDR3 length: 14 amino acids. In DNA, the CDR3 is TGTGCCAGCAGTCTGGGACAGCCCGTGGAGACCCAGTACTTC. Its translation is CASSLGQPVETQYF.

V is TRBV12-5 and J is TRBJ1-1; maybe TRBD1 (5 bases). In germline, CDR1 is LGHNT, CDR2 FRNRAP. This CDR3 spans 16 amino acids. The V end was cut by 1 base, the J end by 1 base, with 13 bases between. Written as DNA, the CDR3 is TGTGCTAGTGGTTTGGCGATTTCGACAGAGAACACTGAAGCTTTCTTT. As protein: CASGLAISTENTEAFF.

The V call is TRBV27, the J call TRBJ1-5; D not certain. The CDR3 is 18 amino acids. Trimming stripped 3 bases from V and 0 bases from J, with 18 bases between. The germline CDR1 and CDR2 sequences are MNHEY and SMNVEV (reference sequence). The chain's CDR3 is CASSLWGRSSISNQPQHF. For the CDR3, the DNA is TGTGCCAGCAGTTTGTGGGGTCGGAGTTCAATTAGCAATCAGCCCCAGCATTTT.

The chain combines TRBV18 with TRBJ2-1; 12 bases map to TRBD2. This CDR3 has 18 amino acids. Trimming removed 4 bases from V and 7 bases from J; junction bases left unmatched: 14. CDR1 is KGHSH, CDR2 LQKENI, per germline. CDR3 protein: CASSRLAGAPGGMNEQFF. Here the CDR3 DNA reads TGTGCCAGCTCACGACTAGCGGGAGCCCCGGGTGGTATGAATGAGCAGTTCTTC.

The rearrangement links TRBV10-1 to TRBJ1-2; 7 bases fit TRBD1. CDR1 and CDR2 from the germline V gene are WNHNN and SYGVQD (reference sequence). With V trimmed by 6 bases and J by 2 bases, 3 bases remained unmatched. The CDR3 is made up of 13 amino acids. In nucleotides, the CDR3 is TGCGCCAGCAGCGCGGACAGGAACTATGGCTACACCTTC. It yields the protein CASSADRNYGYTF.

V gene TRBV28 combines with J gene TRBJ1-1; possibly TRBD1 for D (5 bases). The V end lost 6 bases, the J end lost 4 bases, and 21 bases lay between the germline ends. The CDR3 is 16 residues long. Germline assignment: CDR1 MDHEN and CDR2 SYDVKM. Written as DNA, the CDR3 is TGTGCCAGCAGGCAGGGAGGGTACGGTCGGGCCACTGAAGCTTTCTTT. Translated: CASRQGGYGRATEAFF.

A single count supports this clone. The chain uses TRBV27 and TRBJ2-2; no clear D. Trimming took off 0 bases at V and 7 bases at J, with 18 bases between the two ends. Germline values: CDR1 MNHEY, CDR2 SMNVEV (reference sequence). The CDR3 covers 17 residues. Here the CDR3 reads CASSLSVRVDSGGELFF. CDR3 coding DNA: TGTGCCAGCAGTTTATCCGTAAGGGTCGATTCGGGCGGGGAGCTGTTTTTT.

V and J are TRBV5-1 and TRBJ2-2; D is perhaps TRBD2 (6 bases). The CDR3 length is 15 residues. Germline V gene lookup returns CDR1 SGHRS and CDR2 YFSETQ. Trimming left V 7 bases short and J 4 bases short, with 17 bases between. CDR3 coding DNA: TGCGCCAGCTCCCCACAAGGAGGGCTCACCGGGGAGCTGTTTTTT. Protein product: CASSPQGGLTGELFF.